Listed below are T cell receptor beta chains from one sample, sequenced in a study of siplizumab effects on memory and regulatory T cells. Clones were sequenced by immunoSEQ multiplex PCR, and TCRdb holds only the in-frame ones, with some missing. The sample lists under 3,500 clones, around 54% seen once, with 5% to 6.5% in the top ten. Antigens of these TCRs are unknown. The source material was CFSE-low (dividing) CD4+ T cells sorted from an allogeneic mixed lymphocyte reaction. The receptors stem from a human donor in good health; the cells came from an allogeneic mixed lymphocyte reaction. The CDR3 runs from the conserved cysteine through the conserved F or W.

v_gene: TRBV5-1; CDR3aa: CASSLDPGPRVEAFF
v_gene: TRBV5-3; CDR3aa: CASSLLGLSNQPQHF
v_gene: TRBV4-1; CDR3aa: CASSQGRGRGYTF
v_gene: TRBV11-3; CDR3aa: CASSFNQETQYF
v_gene: TRBV18; CDR3aa: CASSPGQGSVPGNTEAFF
v_gene: TRBV6-8; CDR3aa: CAIQGYYEQYF
v_gene: TRBV2; CDR3aa: CASSQYTEAFF
v_gene: TRBV7-4; CDR3aa: CASSFRQRSTVGNTIYF
v_gene: TRBV30; CDR3aa: CAWSQTTTSNEQFF
v_gene: TRBV30; CDR3aa: CAWALGRGSGDTQYF
v_gene: TRBV5-1; CDR3aa: CASRLNSNQPQHF
v_gene: TRBV7-9; CDR3aa: CASSRDRGTSPLHF
v_gene: TRBV28; CDR3aa: CASSSSYSDAFF
v_gene: TRBV12-5; CDR3aa: CASGLITGTGGRSGELFF
v_gene: TRBV30; CDR3aa: CAWSVGLAGEQYF
v_gene: TRBV6-5; CDR3aa: CASSFYGGGTYEQYF
v_gene: TRBV7-9; CDR3aa: CASSLYGGLRSYEQYF
v_gene: TRBV18; CDR3aa: CASSPDQSSYEQYF
v_gene: TRBV5-1; CDR3aa: CASRPRASGSYNEQFF
v_gene: TRBV6-5; CDR3aa: CASTLMSYPNSPLHF
v_gene: TRBV2; CDR3aa: CATSTEMNTEAFF
v_gene: TRBV7-2; CDR3aa: CASSLRGGRQVLSYNEQFF
v_gene: TRBV15; CDR3aa: CATSRDRGFPPTQYF
v_gene: TRBV10-3; CDR3aa: CAISQGARAGGQFF
v_gene: TRBV15; CDR3aa: CATSRTLDSSYEQYF
v_gene: TRBV28; CDR3aa: CASSTGLRETQYF
v_gene: TRBV19; CDR3aa: CASNPAGGYQPQHF
v_gene: TRBV2; CDR3aa: CASSARTGAFF